Reported below is one T cell receptor beta chain. PCR used 60 Vbeta primers and 13 Jbeta primers. The data were produced by immunoSEQ multiplex PCR, yet TCRdb's version contains in-frame clones alone and is incomplete. Here the sample spans about 160,000 clones, approximately 84% being singletons. This CDR3 is 16 amino acids long. Germline V gene data show CDR1 as MGHRA and CDR2 as YSYEKL. Trimming left V 0 bases short and J 2 bases short, with 13 bases between. This sample was taken from a study of cytomegalovirus exposure and HLA in healthy donors. Across the whole study: As an earlier analysis found, about 200 million T cells yielded 100 million to 130 million unique TCR beta sequences.

The rearrangement uses TRBV4-1 and TRBJ1-2; D unresolved. This receptor was taken from a woman in her thirties or forties in good health and CMV-seropositive. Sequencing input: PBMCs. The CDR3 bases are TGCGCCAGCAGCCAAGATAACCAGAATTCAAACTATGGCTACACCTTC. It translates to CASSQDNQNSNYGYTF.